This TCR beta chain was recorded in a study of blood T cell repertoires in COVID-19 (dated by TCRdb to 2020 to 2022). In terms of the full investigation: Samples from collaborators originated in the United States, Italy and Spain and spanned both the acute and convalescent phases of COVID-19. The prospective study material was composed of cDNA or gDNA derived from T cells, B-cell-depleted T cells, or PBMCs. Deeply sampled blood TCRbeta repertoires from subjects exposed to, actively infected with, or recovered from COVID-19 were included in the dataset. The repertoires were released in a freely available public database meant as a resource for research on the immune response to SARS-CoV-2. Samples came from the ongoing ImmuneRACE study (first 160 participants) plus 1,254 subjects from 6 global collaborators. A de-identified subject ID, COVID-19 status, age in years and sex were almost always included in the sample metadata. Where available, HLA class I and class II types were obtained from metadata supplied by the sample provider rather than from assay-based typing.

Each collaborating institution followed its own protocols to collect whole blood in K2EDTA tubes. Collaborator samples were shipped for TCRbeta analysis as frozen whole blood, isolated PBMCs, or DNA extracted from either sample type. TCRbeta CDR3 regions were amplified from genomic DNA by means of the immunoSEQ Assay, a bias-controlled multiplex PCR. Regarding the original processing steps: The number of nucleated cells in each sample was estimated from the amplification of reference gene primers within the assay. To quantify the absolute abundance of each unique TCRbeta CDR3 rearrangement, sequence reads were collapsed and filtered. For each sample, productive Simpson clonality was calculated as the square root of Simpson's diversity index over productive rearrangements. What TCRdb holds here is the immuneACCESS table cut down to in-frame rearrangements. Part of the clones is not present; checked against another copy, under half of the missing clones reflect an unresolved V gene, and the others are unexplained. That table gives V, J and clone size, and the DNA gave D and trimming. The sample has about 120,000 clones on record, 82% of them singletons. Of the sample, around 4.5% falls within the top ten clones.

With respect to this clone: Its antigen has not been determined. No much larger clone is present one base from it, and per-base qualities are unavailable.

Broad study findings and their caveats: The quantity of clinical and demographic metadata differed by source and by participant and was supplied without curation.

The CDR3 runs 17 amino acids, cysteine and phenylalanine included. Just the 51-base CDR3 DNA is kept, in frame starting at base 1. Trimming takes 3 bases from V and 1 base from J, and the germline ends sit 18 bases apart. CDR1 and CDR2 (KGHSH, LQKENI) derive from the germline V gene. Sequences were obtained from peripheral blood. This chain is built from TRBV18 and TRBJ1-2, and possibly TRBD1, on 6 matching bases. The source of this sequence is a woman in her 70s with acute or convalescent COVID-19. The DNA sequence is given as TGTGCCAGCTCACCCACAAGTGTCGGACAGTTTAACTATGGCTACACCTTC. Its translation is CASSPTSVGQFNYGYTF.